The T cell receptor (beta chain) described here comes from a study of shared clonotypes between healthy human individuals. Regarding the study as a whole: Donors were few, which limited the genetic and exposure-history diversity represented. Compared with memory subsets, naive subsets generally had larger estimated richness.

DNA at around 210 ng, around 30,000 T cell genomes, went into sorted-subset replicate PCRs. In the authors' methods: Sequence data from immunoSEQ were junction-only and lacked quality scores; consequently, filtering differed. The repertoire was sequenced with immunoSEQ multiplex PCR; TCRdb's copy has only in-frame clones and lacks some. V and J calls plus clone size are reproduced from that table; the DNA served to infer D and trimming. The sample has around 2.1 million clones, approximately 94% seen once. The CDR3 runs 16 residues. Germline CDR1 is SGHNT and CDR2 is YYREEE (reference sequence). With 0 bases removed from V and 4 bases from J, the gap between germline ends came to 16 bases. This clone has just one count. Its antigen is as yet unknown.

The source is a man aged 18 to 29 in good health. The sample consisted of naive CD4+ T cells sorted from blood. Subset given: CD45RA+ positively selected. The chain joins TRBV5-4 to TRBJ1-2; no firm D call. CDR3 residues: CASSLGREAATYGYTF. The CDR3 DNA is TGTGCCAGCAGCTTGGGACGGGAGGCCGCAACCTATGGCTACACCTTC.